A single T cell receptor (beta chain) is shown here with its context. This receptor's antigen is unknown. No quality values exist for individual bases; no much larger clone is one base distant. The data stem from a study of Ad26.COV2.S vaccination and SARS-CoV-2 variants (dated by TCRdb to 2020 to 2022). With regard to the full study: Vaccine-arm donors came from COV1001, a multicentre, randomized, double-blind, placebo-controlled phase I-IIa trial of Ad26.COV2.S in healthy adults. Ad26.COV2.S was administered intramuscularly at a dose of 5x10^10 or 1x10^11 viral particles, either as one shot or as two shots given 56 days apart. A total of roughly 32 samples were included in the TCR-sequenced set, comprising around 20 Ad26.COV2.S vaccine recipients, 5 placebo recipients and 8 SARS-CoV-2 convalescent individuals. Throughout the experiments and outcome assessment, investigators stayed blinded to trial group allocation. Participants in the trial were split at random into five groups of five each, receiving low-dose or high-dose Ad26.COV2.S once or twice, or else placebo on both occasions. The specificity and breadth of SARS-CoV-2-reactive T cell receptors after Ad26.COV2.S vaccination were assessed by TCRbeta repertoire sequencing.

The full study reports these points: The study was not powered to compare responses between vaccine doses or regimens. The authors noted that the TCR breadth and depth analyses may have underestimated total T cell responses. Spike-specific TCR breadth was higher in Ad26.COV2.S recipients than in placebo recipients (P = 0.0014). Vaccine and placebo recipients had similar non-spike TCR breadth, a finding consistent with the vaccine containing only spike. After vaccination, spike-specific CD8+ and CD4+ T cell responses were reported to show substantial breadth.

In the paper's terms, the treatment or condition label means: some 20 received Ad26.COV2.S at low or high dose, single or two shots; roughly five received placebo; per-sample allocation not given. Repertoires of vaccine and placebo recipients were sequenced from samples taken on day 63 after the first injection. Between 29 July and 7 August 2020, Cohort 1b enrolled 20 to 30 adults aged 18-55 years at one site in Boston, USA. Ad26.COV2.S was a replication-incompetent adenovirus type 26 vector expressing a prefusion-stabilized SARS-CoV-2 spike protein from the original Wuhan strain. TCRbeta CDR3 regions were sequenced with the immunoSEQ Assay. After extraction, genomic DNA underwent amplification by bias-controlled multiplex PCR, followed by high-throughput sequencing. The authors' pipeline ran thus. To quantify the absolute abundance of each unique TCRbeta CDR3 region, sequences were collapsed and filtered. T cell fraction was estimated by normalization of TCRbeta template counts to usable DNA, with usable DNA being measured through amplification of reference genes present in all nucleated cells. Repertoire TCRs were annotated as SARS-CoV-2-specific by exact matching of V gene, CDR3 amino acid sequence and J gene to a known reactive TCR set. The reference SARS-CoV-2 TCR set was derived from MIRA and filtered for enrichment in COVID-19-positive ImmuneCODE repertoires, a step that removed public or cross-reactive TCRs. Using the MIRA antigens, annotated TCRs were further analysed by specific ORF or by position within an ORF. Breadth was defined as annotated unique rearrangements over total unique productive rearrangements; depth was the summed frequency of those rearrangements. Group comparisons of TCR breadth used two-sided Wilcoxon rank-sum tests. TCRdb's version of the immuneACCESS table is confined to in-frame rearrangements and falls short of the full clone set. An unresolved V gene accounts for under half of the shortfall where checked; the remainder is of unknown origin. The V and J calls and the clone size are those of that table, but D and trimming were determined from the DNA. For this sample the table gives around 300,000 clones, of which under 90% were detected only once. The ten top clones hold 5.5% of the sample.

Sequences SNHLY (CDR1) and FYNNEI (CDR2) are obtained from the germline V gene. Unmatched junction bases come to 15, with V trimmed by 5 bases and J by 4 bases. The CDR3 numbers 17 residues from cysteine through phenylalanine. Only the CDR3 region is kept as DNA, spanning 51 bases read in frame from base 1. The receptor chain draws on TRBV2 and TRBJ2-7; TRBD2 fits 9 bases in the junction. The receptor was isolated from a person between 18 and 65 years old who received the Ad26.COV2.S COVID-19 vaccine or a placebo. This material consisted of peripheral blood, taken in a trial of Ad26.COV2.S vaccine versus placebo. The nucleotides read TGTGCCAGCAGTTCATCGGGTCTAGCGGGGTCTCGGTACGAGCAGTACTTC. Translated, this gives CASSSSGLAGSRYEQYF.